The 10 T cell receptor beta chains presented below share a single source sample, sequenced in a study of blood T cell repertoires in COVID-19. Method: immunoSEQ multiplex PCR; TCRdb's copy keeps in-frame clones and lacks some. The sample includes hundreds of thousands of clones, about 82% of them seen just once. Sequenced input: peripheral blood. These receptors all stem from a woman of 80 years or more with acute or convalescent COVID-19.

V usage is TRBV12-3 or TRBV12-4 and J usage is TRBJ1-3, with D perhaps matching TRBD1 (6 bases). The CDR3 runs to 13 residues. Trimming removed 1 base at V and 8 bases at J, with 9 bases between. The CDR3 sequence is CASSLVRGYTIYF. The CDR3, as DNA: TGTGCCAGCAGTTTAGTCAGGGGATACACCATATATTTT.

This clone has only a few counts. The chain employs TRBV7-9 and TRBJ2-1; maybe TRBD1 (6 bases). V lost 5 bases and J lost 6, with 11 bases in between. The germline gives CDR1 SEHNR, CDR2 FQNEAQ (reference sequence). This CDR3 has 13 residues. CDR3 protein: CASSQQGFNEQFF. CDR3 coding DNA: TGTGCCAGCAGCCAACAGGGTTTCAATGAGCAGTTCTTC.

The chain employs TRBV2 and TRBJ1-1; tentative D call: TRBD1 (5 bases). Per the germline V gene, CDR1 is SNHLY and CDR2 is FYNNEI. Trimming cost V 6 bases and J 1 base, with 15 bases left between them. The CDR3 loop spans 15 amino acids. CDR3: CASSSSQVQNTEAFF. The CDR3 DNA is TGTGCCAGCAGCTCGTCACAGGTCCAGAACACTGAAGCTTTCTTT.

The chain has TRBV7-9 and TRBJ1-4; no clear D gene. This CDR3 spans 15 amino acids. V lost 0 bases and J 5 bases, leaving 10 bases between the germline ends. CDR1 is SEHNR and CDR2 is FQNEAQ in the germline V gene (reference sequence). The CDR3: CASSLAGGVNEKLFF. CDR3 in DNA: TGTGCCAGCAGCTTAGCGGGCGGGGTGAATGAAAAACTGTTTTTT.

J is TRBJ2-5 and V is TRBV7-2; 12 bases fit TRBD1. CDR3 length equals 17 residues. Germline CDR1 SGHTA, CDR2 FQGNSA. J lost 2 bases, V lost 5 bases, and 9 bases had no gene match. CDR3 sequence (DNA): TGTGCCAGCAGCCCGGGACAGGGGGCTAGGGGGCAAGAGACCCAGTACTTC. This encodes CASSPGQGARGQETQYF.

The rearrangement links TRBV11-2 to TRBJ1-1; D remains unclear. The CDR3 totals 14 residues. The germline V gene has CDR1 SGHAT and CDR2 FQNNGV. The V gene lost 5 bases and the J gene lost 1 base, with 11 bases spanning the gap. Here the CDR3 DNA reads TGTGCCAGCAGCAGTCCCCGGGAGAACACTGAAGCTTTCTTT. It yields the protein CASSSPRENTEAFF.

The chain links TRBV4-2 to TRBJ2-7; D is possibly TRBD2 (5 bases). This CDR3 has 15 amino acids. Trimming took off 1 base at V and 2 bases at J, with 12 bases between the two ends. From germline, CDR1 is LGHNA and CDR2 YNFKEQ. CDR3 amino acids: CASSQAPGSPYEQYF. In nucleotides, the CDR3 is TGTGCCAGCAGCCAAGCGCCGGGATCCCCCTACGAGCAGTACTTC.

This chain uses TRBV4-3 with TRBJ2-3; TRBD2 might be the D (5 bases). CDR3 size: 17 residues. Germline CDR1 and CDR2: LGHNA and YSLEER. V was cut by 0 bases and J by 1 base, with 14 bases left in between. CDR3 region: CASSQDSRGPGTDTQYF. The CDR3, as DNA: TGCGCCAGCAGCCAAGATTCTCGCGGGCCGGGCACAGATACGCAGTATTTT.

The V and J genes are TRBV19 and TRBJ2-3; D is perhaps TRBD2 (6 bases). V was shortened by 7 bases and J by 0 bases, with 11 bases between the two germline ends. The CDR3 runs 14 residues. Per the germline V gene, CDR1 is LNHDA and CDR2 is SQIVND (reference sequence). DNA for the CDR3: TGTGCCAGTAAAATAAGCGGGAGCACAGATACGCAGTATTTT. This encodes CASKISGSTDTQYF.

This chain links TRBV27 with TRBJ2-2; 9 positions match TRBD1. This CDR3 contains 14 residues. The germline V gene encodes CDR1 MNHEY and CDR2 SMNVEV (reference sequence). J gave up 6 bases and V 6 bases, and 5 bases lay outside the gene matches. CDR3 coding DNA: TGTGCCAGCAGATATACAGGGGGCTCCGGGGAGCTGTTTTTT. Translation gives CASRYTGGSGELFF.